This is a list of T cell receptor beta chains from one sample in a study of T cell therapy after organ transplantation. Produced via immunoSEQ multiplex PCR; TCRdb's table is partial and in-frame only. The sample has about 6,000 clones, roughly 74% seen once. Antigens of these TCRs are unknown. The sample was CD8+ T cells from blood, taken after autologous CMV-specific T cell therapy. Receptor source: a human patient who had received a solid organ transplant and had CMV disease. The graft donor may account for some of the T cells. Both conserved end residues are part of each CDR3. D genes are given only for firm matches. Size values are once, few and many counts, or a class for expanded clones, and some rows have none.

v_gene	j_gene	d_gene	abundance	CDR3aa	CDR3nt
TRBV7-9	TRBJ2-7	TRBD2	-	CASSQDHRGRAYEQYF	TGCGCCAGCAGCCAAGACCACCGCGGGAGGGCCTACGAGCAGTACTTC
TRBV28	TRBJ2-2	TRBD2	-	CASSPPSGYYTGELFF	TGTGCCAGCAGCCCCCCTAGCGGGTATTACACCGGGGAGCTGTTTTTT
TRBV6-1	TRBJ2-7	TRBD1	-	CASSYGGQVREQYF	TGTGCCAGCAGTTATGGGGGACAGGTCCGCGAGCAGTACTTC
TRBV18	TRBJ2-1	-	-	CASSPLTTLFGNEQFF	TGTGCCAGCTCACCACTGACTACCCTCTTTGGCAATGAGCAGTTCTTC
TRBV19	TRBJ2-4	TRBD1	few	CASSVTTGGKNIQYF	TGTGCCAGTAGCGTGACGACAGGGGGCAAAAACATTCAGTACTTC
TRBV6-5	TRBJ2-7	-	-	CASSYQEGPGEQYF	TGTGCCAGCAGTTACCAAGAGGGCCCAGGCGAGCAGTACTTC
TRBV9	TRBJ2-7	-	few	CASSPGYEQYF	TGTGCCAGCAGCCCTGGGTACGAGCAGTACTTC
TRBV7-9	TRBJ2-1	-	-	CAGVRSRERDEQFF	TGTGCCGGGGTTCGGTCCCGGGAGAGGGATGAGCAGTTCTTC
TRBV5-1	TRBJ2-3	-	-	CASRGVRGRTDTQYF	TGCGCCAGCAGAGGTGTCAGGGGACGCACAGATACGCAGTATTTT
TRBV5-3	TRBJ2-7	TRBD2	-	CASSFGTSGGNEQYF	TGTGCCAGCAGCTTTGGTACTAGCGGTGGAAATGAGCAGTACTTC
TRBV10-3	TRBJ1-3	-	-	CAIRRTVYSGNTIYF	TGTGCCATCAGAAGGACAGTCTACTCTGGAAACACCATATATTTT
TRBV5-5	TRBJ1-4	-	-	CASSPRQPGHYLTNEKLFF	TGTGCCAGCAGCCCGCGACAACCGGGACACTACCTAACTAATGAAAAACTGTTTTTT
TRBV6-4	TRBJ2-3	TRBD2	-	CASSRGLAGPDTQYF	TGTGCCAGCAGTCGGGGACTAGCGGGTCCAGATACGCAGTATTTT
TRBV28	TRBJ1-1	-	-	CASSITFGRRNTEAFF	TGTGCCAGCAGTATAACATTCGGACGGCGGAACACTGAAGCTTTCTTT
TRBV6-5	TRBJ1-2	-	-	CASSYGVEGMRGYTF	TGTGCCAGCAGTTACGGTGTAGAGGGTATGCGTGGCTACACCTTC
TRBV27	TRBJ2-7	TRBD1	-	CASSLGRGRDEQYF	TGTGCCAGCAGTTTGGGAAGGGGGCGGGACGAGCAGTACTTC
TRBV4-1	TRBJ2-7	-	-	CASSHLGSYEQYF	TGCGCCAGCAGCCATCTGGGCTCCTACGAGCAGTACTTC
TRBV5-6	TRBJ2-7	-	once	CASSSNTYEQYF	TGTGCCAGCAGCTCAAACACCTACGAGCAGTACTTC
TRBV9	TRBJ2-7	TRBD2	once	CASSVVGGSYEQYF	TGTGCCAGCAGCGTAGTGGGGGGGTCATACGAGCAGTACTTC
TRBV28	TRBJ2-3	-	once	CASSLGAVSTDTQYF	TGTGCCAGCAGTTTGGGGGCGGTTAGCACAGATACGCAGTATTTT
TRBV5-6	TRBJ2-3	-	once	CASSLAATSRDTQYF	TGTGCCAGCAGCTTGGCCGCGACTAGTAGAGATACGCAGTATTTT
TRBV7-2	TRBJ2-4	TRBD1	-	CASSVGQGATKNIQYF	TGTGCCAGCAGCGTGGGACAGGGGGCGACCAAAAACATTCAGTACTTC
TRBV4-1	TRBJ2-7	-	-	CASSQEGFNEQYF	TGCGCCAGCAGCCAAGAGGGGTTCAACGAGCAGTACTTC
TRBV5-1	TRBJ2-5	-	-	CASSPTGRSSETQYF	TGCGCCAGCAGCCCCACCGGGCGGTCGAGTGAGACCCAGTACTTC
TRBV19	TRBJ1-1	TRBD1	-	CASSMGLGQGGTEAFF	TGTGCCAGTAGTATGGGCCTTGGACAGGGAGGTACTGAAGCTTTCTTT
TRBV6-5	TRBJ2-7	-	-	CASSLGLTYEQYF	TGTGCCAGCAGCCTCGGACTTACCTACGAGCAGTACTTC
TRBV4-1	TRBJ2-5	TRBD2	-	CASSRLTSAQETQYF	TGCGCCAGCAGCCGCCTGACTAGCGCCCAAGAGACCCAGTACTTC
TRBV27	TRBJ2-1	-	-	CASSLSLGSPPSDNEQFF	TGTGCCAGCAGTTTATCTTTGGGTAGCCCTCCCTCGGACAATGAGCAGTTCTTC
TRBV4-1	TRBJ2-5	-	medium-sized	CASSQVQGGETQYF	TGCGCCAGCAGCCAAGTTCAGGGAGGAGAGACCCAGTACTTC
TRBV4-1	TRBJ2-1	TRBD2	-	CASSRAGIAGERKSYNEQFF	TGCGCCAGCAGCCGCGCCGGTATAGCGGGAGAACGGAAGTCCTACAATGAGCAGTTCTTC
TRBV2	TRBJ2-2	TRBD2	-	CASTGRTSGANTGELFF	TGTGCCAGCACCGGCCGGACTAGCGGGGCCAACACCGGGGAGCTGTTTTTT
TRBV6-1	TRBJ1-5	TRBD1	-	CASGTGSNQPQHF	TGTGCCAGCGGGACAGGGAGCAATCAGCCCCAGCATTTT
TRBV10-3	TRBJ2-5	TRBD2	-	CAIRGAGGEETQYF	TGTGCCATCAGGGGAGCGGGAGGAGAAGAGACCCAGTACTTC
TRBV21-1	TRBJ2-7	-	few	CAHYEQYF	TGTGCACACTACGAGCAGTACTTC
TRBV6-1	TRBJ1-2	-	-	CASSESVTGNYGYTF	TGTGCCAGCAGTGAATCGGTAACAGGAAACTATGGCTACACCTTC
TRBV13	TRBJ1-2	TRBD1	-	CASSVGATGVDGYTF	TGTGCCAGCAGCGTAGGTGCGACAGGGGTCGATGGCTACACCTTC